These 5 T cell receptor beta chains share one sample of origin, sequenced in a study of beta chain features in type 1 diabetes. The investigators reverse transcribed all of the isolated RNA, so they sequenced expressed TCRB transcripts. Assay: immunoSEQ multiplex PCR; the TCRdb copy retains only in-frame clones and omits some. Of 150,000 to 200,000 clones in the sample, less than 15% were seen once. Material for sequencing was central memory CD4+ T cells from blood. These receptors were obtained from a woman aged 18 to 35 in good health.

V and J are TRBV30 and TRBJ2-7, with unresolved D. Per the germline V gene, CDR1 is GTSNPN and CDR2 is SVGIG (reference sequence). Trimming shortened V by 2 bases and J by 7 bases, and 9 bases separated the two germline ends. The CDR3 consists of 11 residues. CDR3 loop: CAWSLEWEQYF. The CDR3 DNA follows: TGTGCCTGGAGTCTGGAGTGGGAGCAGTACTTC.

The J gene is TRBJ2-7, the V gene TRBV6-1, with 9 bases that match TRBD1. Germline-derived CDR1 and CDR2 are MNHNS and SASEGT. The V segment lost 5 bases and the J segment 5 bases; nucleotides outside the gene matches: 7. The CDR3 length is 14 residues. The CDR3 region has the DNA TGTGCCAGCAGTATCCGGGACAGGGCTCACGAGCAGTACTTC. Protein: CASSIRDRAHEQYF.

This chain connects TRBV7-9 to TRBJ2-3; 7 bases are shared with TRBD1. The length of the CDR3 is 14 residues. The V and J ends lost 4 bases and 0 bases, in that order; junction bases with no gene match: 1. Germline loops: CDR1 SEHNR, CDR2 FQNEAQ (reference sequence). DNA of the CDR3: TGTGCCAGCAGCTGGGGACAGAGCACAGATACGCAGTATTTT. This gives the protein CASSWGQSTDTQYF. Supplemented by reference TRBV7-9 and TRBJ2-3, the full variable domain reads DTGVSQNPRHKITKRGQNVTFRCDPISEHNRLYWYRQTLGQGPEFLTYFQNEAQLEKSRLLSDRFSAERPKGSFSTLEIQRTEQGDSAMYLCASSWGQSTDTQYFGPGTRLTVL.

The CDR3 sequence: CASSYSGKSSGNTIYF. The CDR3 DNA follows: TGTGCCAGCAGTTACTCGGGCAAGAGCTCTGGAAACACCATATATTTT. The genes are TRBV6-5 and TRBJ1-3; D unresolved. V shed 0 bases and J shed 0 bases, with 9 bases lying between them. In germline, CDR1 is MNHEY, CDR2 SVGAGI. The CDR3 is 16 amino acids.

This clone was found a few times. Additional DNA sequences in this sample encode the identical CDR3. The V call is TRBV29-1, the J call TRBJ1-2; 7 nucleotides agree with TRBD1. The ends lost 8 bases at V and 4 bases at J; junction bases unmatched: 7. CDR1 is SQVTM, CDR2 ANQGSEA, per germline. This CDR3 comprises 12 residues. This chain's CDR3 is CSSGDSSYGYTF. CDR3 bases: TGCAGCTCAGGGGACAGCTCCTATGGCTACACCTTC.